Presented here are 22 T cell receptor beta chains from one specimen sequenced in a study of CD8+CD57+ T cells in acquired aplastic anemia. CDR3 and TCR beta VDJ profiling relied on a genomic DNA template. TCRdb re-derived calls from the reads in MiXCR, one entry per CDR3 protein. Of around 150,000 distinct CDR3 sequences in the sample, roughly 48% are singletons; the top ten hold 1.1%. Material for sequencing was sorted CD4+, CD8+, or CD8+CD57+ T cells (not recorded which) from PBMCs. The receptor set was obtained from a human donor in good health.

This rearrangement joins TRBV7-3 to TRBJ2-7; TRBD1 aligns across 8 bases. Trimming cost V 5 bases and J 4 bases; bases outside gene matches: 16. This CDR3 is built from 17 residues. The germline V gene has CDR1 SGHTA and CDR2 FQGTGA. CDR3 in DNA: TGTGCCAGCAGCCACTTCAGGGACAGGAAGGTTTGTTACGAGCAGTACTTC. Translated: CASSHFRDRKVCYEQYF.

As DNA, the CDR3 is TGTGCCAGCAGACCCCCGGGACAGGGGCCTCACGAGCAGTACTTC. Amino acid sequence: CASRPPGQGPHEQYF. The rearrangement links TRBV13 to TRBJ2-7, with 10 nucleotides matching TRBD1. Germline V CDR1 and CDR2: PRHDT, FYEKMQ (reference sequence). Unmatched junction bases numbered 10, after V lost 6 bases and J lost 5 bases. The CDR3 length is 15 residues.

This clonotype was picked up many times. V usage is TRBV29-1 and J usage is TRBJ1-2, with D maybe TRBD1 (6 bases). Trimming took 1 base from V and 4 from J, leaving 19 bases between them. The germline CDR1 and CDR2 sequences are SQVTM and ANQGSEA. The CDR3 runs 16 residues. The CDR3 sequence is CSVEGDVDRYLYGYTF. The CDR3 DNA sequence: TGCAGCGTTGAAGGGGACGTCGACAGGTACCTCTATGGCTACACCTTC.

This clonotype occurred many times. The chain recombines TRBV6-1 with TRBJ1-2, with D uncertain. Germline V lookup: CDR1 MNHNS, CDR2 SASEGT. The CDR3 loop spans 12 amino acids. The germline V and J ends were trimmed by 7 bases and 7 bases, with 13 bases remaining between them. The chain's CDR3 is CASKPTTFGYTF. CDR3 nucleotides: TGTGCCAGCAAACCGACGACTTTTGGCTACACCTTC.

This clonotype has ten or more counts. The chain combines TRBV7-2 with TRBJ2-7, with TRBD2 identical over 8 bases. Trimming took 1 base from V and 1 from J; bases not matched to a gene: 3. Germline V lookup: CDR1 SGHTA, CDR2 FQGNSA. The CDR3 is made up of 15 amino acids. Written as DNA, the CDR3 is TGTGCCAGCAGCTTAGAACTAGCGGCGTCCTACGAGCAGTACTTC. It codes for CASSLELAASYEQYF.

This clonotype was seen at least ten times. The chain carries TRBV7-8 and TRBJ2-1; D may be TRBD1 (6 bases). Germline V gene sequence: CDR1 SGHVS, CDR2 FQNEAQ. This CDR3 comprises 13 residues. V was pared by 1 base and J by 8 bases, with 9 bases between. CDR3 bases: TGTGCCAGCAGCTTAGGGGGGCGCGATGAGCAGTTCTTC. Its translation: CASSLGGRDEQFF.

The gene calls are TRBV20-1 and TRBJ1-5; 7 nucleotides line up with TRBD1. The J segment lost 4 bases and the V segment lost 6 bases, leaving 6 bases of the junction unmatched. Germline assignment: CDR1 DFQATT and CDR2 SNEGSKA (reference sequence). This CDR3 region has 13 residues. The CDR3 sequence is CSASTGPNQPQHF. CDR3 coding DNA: TGCAGTGCCTCGACAGGGCCAAATCAGCCCCAGCATTTT.

About this clonotype itself: This may arise from a read error, as a much more abundant clone is one base away. The rearrangement links TRBV19 to TRBJ1-5; D uncertain. Trimming took 7 bases from V and 1 from J, leaving 20 bases between them. The CDR3 totals 17 residues. Germline CDR1 is LNHDA and CDR2 is SQIVND (reference sequence). As DNA, the CDR3 is TGTGCCAGTATTGGAGGGAGAACGGTGGGGAGCAATCAGCCCCAGCATTTT. Encoded protein: CASIGGRTVGSNQPQHF.

In this sample, this clonotype turned up many times. This sequence joins TRBV2 and TRBJ2-1; 8 bases are a match to TRBD2. Germline CDR1 is SNHLY and CDR2 is FYNNEI. V was pared by 8 bases and J by 3 bases, with 9 bases of the junction left unmatched. The length of the CDR3 is 15 residues. The CDR3 region has the DNA TGTGCCAGCCGGAGCCAGGGACTAGACTACAATGAGCAGTTCTTC. It codes for CASRSQGLDYNEQFF. Full variable domain (remainder filled in from reference TRBV2 and TRBJ2-1): EPEVTQTPSHQVTQMGQEVILRCVPISNHLYFYWYRQILGQKVEFLVSFYNNEISEKSEIFDDQFSVERPDGSNFTLKIRSTKLEDSAMYFCASRSQGLDYNEQFFGPGTRLTVL.

This clonotype is a singleton in its sample. The chain uses TRBV6-5 and TRBJ2-7, with unresolved D. From germline, CDR1 is MNHEY and CDR2 SVGAGI. The V end was cut by 3 bases, the J end by 0 bases, with 9 bases between. This CDR3 has 14 amino acids. CDR3 sequence: CASSYLGISYEQYF. The DNA for the CDR3 is TGTGCCAGCAGTTATTTAGGGATCTCCTACGAGCAGTACTTC.

This sequence joins TRBV6-4 and TRBJ1-1; no reliable D call. Germline CDR1 MRHNA, CDR2 SNTAGT. CDR3 length equals 15 residues. Trimming removed 2 bases at V and 1 base at J, with 11 bases between. The CDR3 coding sequence is TGTGCCAGCAGTGACGTGACACCTGAGAACACTGAAGCTTTCTTT. This codes for CASSDVTPENTEAFF.

This clonotype was recorded at least ten times. J is TRBJ1-5 and V is TRBV20-1; D is undetermined. V gave up 3 bases and J gave up 6 bases, with 6 bases separating them. Germline assignment: CDR1 DFQATT and CDR2 SNEGSKA (reference sequence). The CDR3 contains 11 residues. The CDR3 loop is CSASLGQPQHF. The CDR3 coding sequence is TGCAGTGCTAGTCTAGGTCAGCCCCAGCATTTT.

This rearrangement joins TRBV20-1 to TRBJ2-3, with a weak D call TRBD2 (5 bases). V shed 3 bases and J shed 3 bases, with 10 bases lying between them. The CDR3 covers 13 residues. Looked up from germline, CDR1 is DFQATT and CDR2 is SNEGSKA (reference sequence). The CDR3 nucleotides read TGCAGTGCTAGGAATAGCGTTACAGATACGCAGTATTTT. This gives the protein CSARNSVTDTQYF.

The chain is built from TRBV10-3 and TRBJ1-2; D is undetermined. Germline V CDR1 and CDR2: ENHRY, SYGVKD. This CDR3 comprises 13 residues. V was cut by 4 bases and J by 3 bases, with 9 bases left in between. In nucleotides, the CDR3 is TGTGCCATCAGTGGTACCGGCGACTATGGCTACACCTTC. Its protein is CAISGTGDYGYTF.

The chain combines TRBV2 with TRBJ2-5; unclear D gene. The CDR3 is 11 amino acids. Trimming cost V 10 bases and J 5 bases, with 11 bases left between them. Germline V gives CDR1 SNHLY, CDR2 FYNNEI. The CDR3 region is CATKTRETQYF. The CDR3 DNA reads TGTGCCACCAAAACCCGGGAGACCCAGTACTTC.

A single count supports this clonotype. The J gene is TRBJ1-5, the V gene TRBV20-1; tentative D call: TRBD1 (6 bases). The CDR3 has 14 amino acids. Germline V lookup: CDR1 DFQATT, CDR2 SNEGSKA (reference sequence). V lost 0 bases and J 5 bases, leaving 11 bases between the germline ends. CDR3 in amino acids: CSARDRRGHQPQHF. The CDR3 coding sequence is TGCAGTGCTAGAGATCGGCGGGGGCATCAGCCCCAGCATTTT.

CDR3: CASSGTGYGYTF. CDR3 nucleotides: TGTGCCAGCAGCGGGACAGGGTATGGCTACACCTTC. This chain connects TRBV9 to TRBJ1-2; 8 bases are a match to TRBD1. Germline V lookup: CDR1 SGDLS, CDR2 YYNGEE. CDR3 length equals 12 residues. Trimming cost V 3 bases and J 5 bases; bases outside gene matches: 0.

The J gene is TRBJ2-2, the V gene TRBV28; D remains unclear. The CDR3 contains 12 residues. From germline, CDR1 is MDHEN and CDR2 SYDVKM. V was clipped by 6 bases and J by 6 bases, with 8 bases between them. The chain's CDR3 is CASRTSPGELFF. The CDR3 nucleotides read TGTGCCAGCAGAACAAGCCCCGGGGAGCTGTTTTTT.

This clonotype was detected ten times or more. This chain connects TRBV20-1 to TRBJ1-1, with D tentatively TRBD1 (6 bases). The V gene's germline CDR1 is DFQATT and CDR2 SNEGSKA (reference sequence). This CDR3 spans 13 amino acids. The ends were cut back, 6 bases at V and 7 bases at J, with 18 bases in the middle. CDR3 nucleotide sequence: TGCAGTGCGACCCCTTCCGGGACAATTGAAGCTTTCTTT. Encoded protein: CSATPSGTIEAFF.

This clonotype has a count of ten or more. V and J are TRBV5-1 and TRBJ2-1; D gene ambiguous. Germline loops: CDR1 SGHRS, CDR2 YFSETQ. V lost 2 bases to trimming and J lost 6 bases, with 6 bases between them. CDR3 size: 12 residues. The CDR3 DNA reads TGCGCCAGCAGCTTTGGTAGCAATGAGCAGTTCTTC. Amino acids: CASSFGSNEQFF.

The chain is built from TRBV20-1 and TRBJ1-5; no clear D gene. Germline V gene data show CDR1 as DFQATT and CDR2 as SNEGSKA (reference sequence). The germline V and J ends were trimmed by 1 base and 2 bases, with 9 bases remaining between them. The length of the CDR3 is 14 residues. The CDR3 DNA follows: TGCAGTGCTAGAGTAGGGATCGGCAATCAGCCCCAGCATTTT. Protein product: CSARVGIGNQPQHF.

The V call is TRBV19, the J call TRBJ2-4, with a possible D match to TRBD2 (5 bases). The CDR3 has 11 amino acids. CDR1 LNHDA and CDR2 SQIVND come from the germline V gene (reference sequence). V was trimmed by 6 bases and J by 6 bases, leaving 6 bases between them. The CDR3, as DNA: TGTGCCAGTAGGGCGGGAAACATTCAGTACTTC. Its translation: CASRAGNIQYF. Filled out from reference TRBV19 and TRBJ2-4, the complete variable domain reads DGGITQSPKYLFRKEGQNVTLSCEQNLNHDAMYWYRQDPGQGLRLIYYSQIVNDFQKGDIAEGYSVSREKKESFPLTVTSAQKNPTAFYLCASRAGNIQYFGAGTRLSVL.